Presented here are 2 T cell receptor beta chains from one specimen sequenced in a study of blood T cell repertoires in COVID-19. This table comes from immunoSEQ multiplex PCR, and its TCRdb copy is limited to in-frame clones, with some not included. Among about 320,000 clones, approximately 88% were seen once, and the ten largest hold 4.5% to 6.5%. Input material: PBMCs or T cells enriched from blood (not recorded which). These TCRs come from a man aged 55 to 70 who had recovered from COVID-19.

The chain combines TRBV5-4 with TRBJ1-2; D is possibly TRBD1 (6 bases). Germline V gene data show CDR1 as SGHNT and CDR2 as YYREEE (reference sequence). The CDR3 spans 15 residues. V was cut by 0 bases and J by 3 bases, with 12 bases left in between. CDR3 loop: CASSLVVSGDYGYTF. CDR3 nucleotides: TGTGCCAGCAGCTTGGTAGTTTCAGGGGACTATGGCTACACCTTC.

The V and J genes are TRBV7-9 and TRBJ2-5; TRBD2 might be the D (6 bases). The CDR3 is 15 residues long. V shed 4 bases and J shed 5 bases, with 17 bases lying between them. Per germline, CDR1 SEHNR and CDR2 FQNEAQ (reference sequence). In DNA form, the CDR3 reads TGTGCCAGCAGCTGGACGGGACTTATCTCGGAGACCCAGTACTTC. Translating it yields CASSWTGLISETQYF.